The 5 T cell receptor beta chains below were found in one sample sequenced in a study of response to subunit inactivated influenza vaccine. A single record per CDR3 protein comes from TCRdb applying MiXCR to the RT-PCR reads. The sample consists of 150,000 to 200,000 distinct CDR3 sequences, 11% of them appearing once. Sample: non-naive T cells sorted from PBMCs, taken more than 35 days after vaccination. The receptors were sampled from a man aged 50 to 60 who received an inactivated influenza vaccine.

V and J are TRBV7-2 and TRBJ2-7; D gene ambiguous. CDR1 is SGHTA, CDR2 FQGNSA, per germline. The ends were cut back, 2 bases at V and 5 bases at J, with 4 bases in the middle. This CDR3 spans 11 amino acids. The CDR3 protein is CASSLSHEQYF. The CDR3 DNA is TGTGCCAGCAGCTTATCCCACGAGCAGTACTTC. Together with reference TRBV7-2 and TRBJ2-7, the CDR3 gives the full variable domain: GAGVSQSPSNKVTEKGKDVELRCDPISGHTALYWYRQSLGQGLEFLIYFQGNSAPDKSGLPSDRFSAERTGGSVSTLTIQRTQQEDSAVYLCASSLSHEQYFGPGTRLTVT.

This clonotype was seen more than once but under ten times. The chain employs TRBV7-2 and TRBJ1-2; D is perhaps TRBD1 (5 bases). The V end was cut by 8 bases, the J end by 7 bases, with 17 bases between. Germline V lookup: CDR1 SGHTA, CDR2 FQGNSA. The CDR3 spans 13 residues. The CDR3 region is CASLIAWGGGYTF. In nucleotides, the CDR3 is TGTGCCAGCCTAATAGCGTGGGGGGGTGGCTACACCTTC.

This clonotype was counted at least ten times. The chain has TRBV3-1 and TRBJ2-3; D is unresolved. Between the trimmed V and J ends, which lost 0 bases and 6 bases, there was a span of 13 bases. CDR1 is LGHDT, CDR2 YNNKEL, per germline (reference sequence). This CDR3 is built from 15 residues. The DNA of the CDR3 is TGTGCCAGCAGCCAAGATGTTCGTGACTTCGATACGCAGTATTTT. Translated: CASSQDVRDFDTQYF.

This clonotype was counted between two and nine times. J is TRBJ2-1 and V is TRBV2; D might be TRBD2 (6 bases). Germline CDR1 SNHLY, CDR2 FYNNEI. V was pared by 5 bases and J by 0 bases, with 11 bases between. The CDR3 consists of 15 residues. CDR3 region: CASSREVSSYNEQFF. CDR3 in DNA: TGTGCCAGCAGTAGGGAGGTGAGCTCCTACAATGAGCAGTTCTTC.

In this sample, this clonotype turned up a few times. This chain joins TRBV4-3 and TRBJ2-3, with D perhaps TRBD2 (6 bases). Germline loops: CDR1 LGHNA, CDR2 YSLEER. The CDR3 totals 13 residues. Trimming pared 4 bases from V and 4 bases from J, leaving 9 bases between. CDR3 bases: TGCGCCAGCAGCCCCCGACTAGCAGATACGCAGTATTTT. Residues: CASSPRLADTQYF.